This T cell receptor (beta chain) emerged from a study of T cell repertoires in cytomegalovirus infection. Study-level background: It was the public TCR beta signatures that indicated both CMV infection and matching HLA type. Overall study findings and caveats: Ex vivo responses were dominated by HLA-C-restricted CMV-specific TCR beta clonotypes. Summed public TCR beta family frequency identified CMV carriers bearing the relevant HLA.

Germline V CDR1 and CDR2: MNHEY, SVGEGT. V gave up 6 bases and J gave up 8 bases, with 16 bases separating them. This CDR3 region has 14 residues. One entry per CDR3 protein, called by TCRdb with MiXCR from the reads. The top ten hold around 45% of the sample, which has around 430,000 distinct CDR3 sequences, about 44% seen once. This clonotype was picked up one time. Its matching antigen is unknown. This TCR derives from a human donor in good health (CMV status not recorded). Some clones in this sample may be carry-over from other donors' samples. Specimen: cultured PBMCs, collected from culture after CMV antigen stimulation. V gene TRBV6-2 or TRBV6-3 combines with J gene TRBJ2-2; D is perhaps TRBD2 (6 bases). CDR3 residues: CASSPSGSRGELFF. The CDR3 DNA reads TGTGCCAGCAGCCCAAGCGGGTCGAGAGGGGAGCTGTTTTTT.